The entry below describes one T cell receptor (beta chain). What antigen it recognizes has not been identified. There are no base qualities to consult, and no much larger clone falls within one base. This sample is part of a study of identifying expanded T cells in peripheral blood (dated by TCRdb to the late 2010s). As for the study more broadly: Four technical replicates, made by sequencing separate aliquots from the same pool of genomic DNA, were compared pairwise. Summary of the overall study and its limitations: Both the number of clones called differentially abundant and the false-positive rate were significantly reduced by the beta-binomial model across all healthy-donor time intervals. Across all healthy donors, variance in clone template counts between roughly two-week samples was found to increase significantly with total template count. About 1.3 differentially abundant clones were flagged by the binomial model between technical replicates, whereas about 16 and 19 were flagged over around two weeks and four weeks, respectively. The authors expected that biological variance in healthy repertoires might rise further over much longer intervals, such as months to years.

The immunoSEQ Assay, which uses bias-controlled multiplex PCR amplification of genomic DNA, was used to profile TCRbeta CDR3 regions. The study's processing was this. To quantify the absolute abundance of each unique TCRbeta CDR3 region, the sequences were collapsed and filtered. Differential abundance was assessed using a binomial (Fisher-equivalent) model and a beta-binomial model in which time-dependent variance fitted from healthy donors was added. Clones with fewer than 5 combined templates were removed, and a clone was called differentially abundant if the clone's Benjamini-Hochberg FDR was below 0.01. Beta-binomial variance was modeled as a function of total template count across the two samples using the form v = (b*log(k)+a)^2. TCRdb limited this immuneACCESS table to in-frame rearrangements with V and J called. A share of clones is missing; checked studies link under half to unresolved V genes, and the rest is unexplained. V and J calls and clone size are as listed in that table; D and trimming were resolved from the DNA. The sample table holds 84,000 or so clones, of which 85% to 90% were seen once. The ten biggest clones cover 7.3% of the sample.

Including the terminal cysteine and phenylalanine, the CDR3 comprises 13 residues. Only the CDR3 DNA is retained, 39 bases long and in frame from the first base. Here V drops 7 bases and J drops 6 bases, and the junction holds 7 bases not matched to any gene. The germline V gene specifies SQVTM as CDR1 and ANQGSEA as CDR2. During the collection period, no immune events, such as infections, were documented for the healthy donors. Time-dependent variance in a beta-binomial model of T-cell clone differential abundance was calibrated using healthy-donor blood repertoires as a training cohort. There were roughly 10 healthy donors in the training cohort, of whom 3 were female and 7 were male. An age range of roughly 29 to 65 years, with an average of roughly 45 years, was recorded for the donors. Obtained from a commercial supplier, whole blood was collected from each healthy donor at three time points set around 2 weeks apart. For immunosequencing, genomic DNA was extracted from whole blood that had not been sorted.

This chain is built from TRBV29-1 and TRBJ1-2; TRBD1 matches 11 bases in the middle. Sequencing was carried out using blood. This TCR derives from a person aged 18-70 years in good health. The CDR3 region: CSADGGQGDGYTF. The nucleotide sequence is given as TGCAGCGCGGACGGGGGACAGGGGGATGGCTACACCTTC.